Here is one T cell receptor (beta chain) with its context. 60 Vbeta and 13 Jbeta primers were used in PCR. Clones were read by immunoSEQ multiplex PCR, and TCRdb kept only the in-frame ones, dropping some. The sample contains tens of thousands of clones, under 85% of which appear only once. These data come from a study of cytomegalovirus exposure and HLA in healthy donors. The receptor was isolated from a man in his fifties in good health and CMV-seronegative. The sample consisted of PBMCs.

This CDR3 is CASSLPLTGWDEQFF. The CDR3 bases are TGTGCCAGCAGCTTACCCCTGACAGGGTGGGATGAGCAGTTCTTC. The chain employs TRBV7-9 and TRBJ2-1, with 7 bases fitting TRBD1. The CDR3 sequence is 15 residues long. Trimming took 2 bases from V and 8 from J; bases not matched to a gene: 9. Germline CDR1 is SEHNR and CDR2 is FQNEAQ (reference sequence).